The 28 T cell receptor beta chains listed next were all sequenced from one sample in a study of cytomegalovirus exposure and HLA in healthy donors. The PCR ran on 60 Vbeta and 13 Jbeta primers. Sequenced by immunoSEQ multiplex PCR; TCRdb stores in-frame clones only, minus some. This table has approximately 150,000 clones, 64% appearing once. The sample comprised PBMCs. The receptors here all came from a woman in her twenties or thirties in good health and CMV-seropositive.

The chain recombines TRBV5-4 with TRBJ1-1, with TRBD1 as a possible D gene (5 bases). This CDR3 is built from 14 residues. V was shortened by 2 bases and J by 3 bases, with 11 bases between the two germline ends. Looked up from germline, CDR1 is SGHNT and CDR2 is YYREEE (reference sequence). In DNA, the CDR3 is TGTGCCAGCAGCTTCTGGGGGGAGTACACTGAAGCTTTCTTT. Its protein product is CASSFWGEYTEAFF.

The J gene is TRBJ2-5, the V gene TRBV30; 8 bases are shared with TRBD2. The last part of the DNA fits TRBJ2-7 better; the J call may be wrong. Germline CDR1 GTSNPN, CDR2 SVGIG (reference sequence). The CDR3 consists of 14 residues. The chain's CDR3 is CAWSVGLAGYEQYF. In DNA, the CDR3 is TGTGCCTGGAGTGTTGGTCTAGCGGGTTACGAGCAGTACTTC.

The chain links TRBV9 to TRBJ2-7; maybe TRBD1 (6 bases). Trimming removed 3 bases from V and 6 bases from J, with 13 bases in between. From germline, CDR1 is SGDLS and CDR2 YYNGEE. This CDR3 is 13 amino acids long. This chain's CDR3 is CASSGEYRAEQYF. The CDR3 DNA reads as TGTGCCAGCAGCGGGGAGTACAGGGCCGAGCAGTACTTC.

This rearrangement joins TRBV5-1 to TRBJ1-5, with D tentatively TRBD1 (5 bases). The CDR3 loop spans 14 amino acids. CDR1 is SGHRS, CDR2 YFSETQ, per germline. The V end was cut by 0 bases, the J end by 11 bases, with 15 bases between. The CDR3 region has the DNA TGCGCCAGCAGCTTGGAAGGAGGGGTTATGGCCCAGCATTTT. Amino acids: CASSLEGGVMAQHF.

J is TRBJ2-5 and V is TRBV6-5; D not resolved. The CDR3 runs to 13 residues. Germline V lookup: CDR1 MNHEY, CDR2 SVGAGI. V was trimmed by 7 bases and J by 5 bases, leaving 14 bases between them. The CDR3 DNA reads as TGTGCCAGCACCACCCTAATCGGTGAGACCCAGTACTTC. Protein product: CASTTLIGETQYF.

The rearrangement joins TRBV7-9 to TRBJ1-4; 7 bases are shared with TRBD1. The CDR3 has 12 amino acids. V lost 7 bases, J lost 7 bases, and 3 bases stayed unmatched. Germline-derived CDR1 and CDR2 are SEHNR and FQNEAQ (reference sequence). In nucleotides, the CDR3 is TGTGCCAGCAACAGGGGAAGTGAAAAACTGTTTTTT. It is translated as CASNRGSEKLFF. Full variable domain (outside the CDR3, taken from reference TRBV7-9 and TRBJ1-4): DTGVSQNPRHKITKRGQNVTFRCDPISEHNRLYWYRQTLGQGPEFLTYFQNEAQLEKSRLLSDRFSAERPKGSFSTLEIQRTEQGDSAMYLCASNRGSEKLFFGSGTQLSVL.

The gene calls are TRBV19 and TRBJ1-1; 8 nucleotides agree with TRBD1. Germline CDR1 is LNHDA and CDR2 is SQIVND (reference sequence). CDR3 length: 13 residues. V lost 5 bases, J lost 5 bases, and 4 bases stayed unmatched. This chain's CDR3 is CASSQGAETEAFF. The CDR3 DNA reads TGTGCCAGTAGTCAGGGGGCTGAGACTGAAGCTTTCTTT.

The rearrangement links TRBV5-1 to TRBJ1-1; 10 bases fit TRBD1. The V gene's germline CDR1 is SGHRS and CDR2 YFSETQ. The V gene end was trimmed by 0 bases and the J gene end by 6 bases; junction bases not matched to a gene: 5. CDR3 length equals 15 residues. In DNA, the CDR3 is TGCGCCAGCAGCTTGGCCGTGACAGGGGGCTCTGAAGCTTTCTTT. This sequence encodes CASSLAVTGGSEAFF.

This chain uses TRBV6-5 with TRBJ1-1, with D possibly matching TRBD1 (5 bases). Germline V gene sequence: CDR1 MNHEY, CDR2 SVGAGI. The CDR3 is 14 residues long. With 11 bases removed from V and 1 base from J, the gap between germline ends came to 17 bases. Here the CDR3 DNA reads TGTGCCGGGACTTGGGGCCAACGGAACACTGAAGCTTTCTTT. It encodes CAGTWGQRNTEAFF.

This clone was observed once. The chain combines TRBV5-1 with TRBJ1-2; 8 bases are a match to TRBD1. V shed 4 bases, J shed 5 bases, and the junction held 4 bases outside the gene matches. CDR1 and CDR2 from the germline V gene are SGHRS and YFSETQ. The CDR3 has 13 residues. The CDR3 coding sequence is TGCGCCAGCAGCCCGGGACAGGAGTATGGCTACACCTTC. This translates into CASSPGQEYGYTF.

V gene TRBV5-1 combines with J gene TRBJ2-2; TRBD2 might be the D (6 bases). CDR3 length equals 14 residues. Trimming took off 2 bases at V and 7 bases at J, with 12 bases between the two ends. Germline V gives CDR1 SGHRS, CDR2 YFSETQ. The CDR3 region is CASSFSGEVGELFF. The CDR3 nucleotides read TGCGCCAGCAGCTTCTCGGGAGAGGTCGGGGAGCTGTTTTTT.

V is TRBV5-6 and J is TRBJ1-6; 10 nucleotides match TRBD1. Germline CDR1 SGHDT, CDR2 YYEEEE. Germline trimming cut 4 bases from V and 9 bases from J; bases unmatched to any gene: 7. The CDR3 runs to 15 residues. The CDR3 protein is CASSIDRGLASPLHF. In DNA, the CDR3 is TGTGCCAGCAGCATCGACAGGGGGCTGGCTTCACCCCTCCACTTT.

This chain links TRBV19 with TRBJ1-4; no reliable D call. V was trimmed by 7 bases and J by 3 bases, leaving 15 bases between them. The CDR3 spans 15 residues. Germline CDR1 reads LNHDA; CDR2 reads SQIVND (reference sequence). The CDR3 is CASKWGDGANEKLFF. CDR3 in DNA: TGTGCCAGTAAATGGGGAGACGGGGCTAATGAAAAACTGTTTTTT. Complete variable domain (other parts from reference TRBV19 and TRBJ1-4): DGGITQSPKYLFRKEGQNVTLSCEQNLNHDAMYWYRQDPGQGLRLIYYSQIVNDFQKGDIAEGYSVSREKKESFPLTVTSAQKNPTAFYLCASKWGDGANEKLFFGSGTQLSVL.

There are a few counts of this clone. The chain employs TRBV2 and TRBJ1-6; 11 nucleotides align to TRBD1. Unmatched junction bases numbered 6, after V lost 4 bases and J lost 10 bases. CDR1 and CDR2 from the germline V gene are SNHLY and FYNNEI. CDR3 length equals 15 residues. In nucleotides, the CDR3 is TGTGCCAGCAGTGGTTGGGACAGGGGGGGATCACCCCTCCACTTT. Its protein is CASSGWDRGGSPLHF.

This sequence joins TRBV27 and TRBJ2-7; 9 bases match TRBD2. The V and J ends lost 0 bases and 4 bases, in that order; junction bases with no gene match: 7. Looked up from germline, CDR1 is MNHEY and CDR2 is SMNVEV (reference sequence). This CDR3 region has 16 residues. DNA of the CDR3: TGTGCCAGCAGTTTATCAGGCGGACTAGCGAGGTACGAGCAGTACTTC. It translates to CASSLSGGLARYEQYF.

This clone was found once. The CDR3 protein is CASSIIDGQPQHF. As DNA, the CDR3 is TGTGCCAGTAGTATAATCGACGGGCAGCCCCAGCATTTT. The chain joins TRBV19 to TRBJ1-5; D is uncertain. Looked up from germline, CDR1 is LNHDA and CDR2 is SQIVND (reference sequence). V lost 2 bases to trimming and J lost 7 bases, with 9 bases between them. The CDR3 is 13 amino acids.

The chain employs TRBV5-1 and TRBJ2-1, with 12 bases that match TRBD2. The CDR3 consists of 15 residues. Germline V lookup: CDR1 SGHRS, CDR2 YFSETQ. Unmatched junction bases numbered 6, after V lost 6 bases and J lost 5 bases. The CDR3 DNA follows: TGCGCCAGCACTAGGACTAGCGGGGCACACAATGAGCAGTTCTTC. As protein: CASTRTSGAHNEQFF.

CDR3 sequence: CASRGTGRGGRPQHF. CDR3 coding DNA: TGCGCCAGCAGGGGGACCGGGAGGGGTGGTCGGCCCCAGCATTTT. The V call is TRBV10-1, the J call TRBJ1-5; D might be TRBD1 (5 bases). The CDR3 contains 15 residues. CDR1 is WNHNN, CDR2 SYGVQD, per germline (reference sequence). V gave up 6 bases and J gave up 9 bases, with 21 bases separating them.

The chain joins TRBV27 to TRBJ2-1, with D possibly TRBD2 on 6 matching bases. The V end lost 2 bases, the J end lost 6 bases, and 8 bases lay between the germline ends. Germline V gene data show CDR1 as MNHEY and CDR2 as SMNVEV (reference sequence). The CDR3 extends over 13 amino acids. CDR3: CASSLGGVNEQFF. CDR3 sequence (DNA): TGTGCCAGCAGTTTAGGAGGGGTCAATGAGCAGTTCTTC.

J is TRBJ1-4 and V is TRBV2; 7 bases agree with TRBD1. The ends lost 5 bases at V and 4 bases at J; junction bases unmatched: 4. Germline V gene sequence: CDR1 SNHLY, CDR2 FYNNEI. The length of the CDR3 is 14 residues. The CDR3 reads CASSPDRVNEKLFF. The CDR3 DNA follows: TGTGCCAGCAGTCCAGACAGGGTTAATGAAAAACTGTTTTTT.

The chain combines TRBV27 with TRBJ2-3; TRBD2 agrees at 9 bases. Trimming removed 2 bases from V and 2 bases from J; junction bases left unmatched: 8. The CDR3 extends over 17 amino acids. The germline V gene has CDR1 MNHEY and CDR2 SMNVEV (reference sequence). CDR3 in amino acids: CASSLGVTSGFTDTQYF. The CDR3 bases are TGTGCCAGCAGTTTAGGGGTGACTAGCGGATTCACAGATACGCAGTATTTT.

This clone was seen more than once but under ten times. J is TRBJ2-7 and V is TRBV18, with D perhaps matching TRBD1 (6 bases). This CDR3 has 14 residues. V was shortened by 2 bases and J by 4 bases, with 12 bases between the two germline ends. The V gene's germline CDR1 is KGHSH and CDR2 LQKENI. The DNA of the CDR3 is TGTGCCAGCTCACCATTGACAGGCGAATACGAGCAGTACTTC. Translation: CASSPLTGEYEQYF.

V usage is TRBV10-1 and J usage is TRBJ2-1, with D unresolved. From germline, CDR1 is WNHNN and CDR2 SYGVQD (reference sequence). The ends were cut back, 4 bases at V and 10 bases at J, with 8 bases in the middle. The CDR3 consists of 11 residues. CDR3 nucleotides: TGCGCCAGCAGTGTTTACGGGGAGCAGTTCTTC. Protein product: CASSVYGEQFF.

Here the CDR3 DNA reads TGTGCCAGCAGCTTAACTCCCCCGGGACTAAACACCGGGGAGCTGTTTTTT. This codes for CASSLTPPGLNTGELFF. The V call is TRBV7-6, the J call TRBJ2-2; 7 positions agree with TRBD2. The germline gives CDR1 SGHVS, CDR2 FNYEAQ. The CDR3 runs 17 residues. The J segment lost 2 bases and the V segment lost 2 bases, leaving 8 bases of the junction unmatched.

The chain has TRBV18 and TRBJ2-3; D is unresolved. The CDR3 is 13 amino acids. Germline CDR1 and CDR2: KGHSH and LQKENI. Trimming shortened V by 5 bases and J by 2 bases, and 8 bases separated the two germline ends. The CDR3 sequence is CASSARPTDTQYF. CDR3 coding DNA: TGTGCCAGCTCAGCTAGGCCCACAGATACGCAGTATTTT.

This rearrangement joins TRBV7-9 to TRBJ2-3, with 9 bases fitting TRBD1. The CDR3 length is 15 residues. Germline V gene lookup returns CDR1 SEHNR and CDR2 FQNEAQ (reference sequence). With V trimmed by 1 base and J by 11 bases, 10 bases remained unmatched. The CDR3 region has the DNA TGTGCCAGCAGCTTAGTGGGCGGACAGGGGATGGGGCAGTATTTT. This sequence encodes CASSLVGGQGMGQYF.

CDR3 in DNA: TGTGCCAGCAGGACTGGGTGGCTAGCGGGAGGAGATACGCAGTATTTT. Amino acid sequence: CASRTGWLAGGDTQYF. The chain has TRBV2 and TRBJ2-3, with TRBD2 matching 11 bases. After removal of 6 bases from V and 5 bases from J, the junction contained 10 bases not matched to a gene. The germline V gene encodes CDR1 SNHLY and CDR2 FYNNEI. The CDR3 length is 16 residues.

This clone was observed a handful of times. This CDR3 reads CASSLGGTGGYGYTF. The CDR3 DNA is TGCGCCAGCAGCCTTGGGGGAACAGGGGGCTATGGCTACACCTTC. The J gene is TRBJ1-2, the V gene TRBV5-1, with 8 bases that match TRBD1. CDR3 length: 15 residues. Per germline, CDR1 SGHRS and CDR2 YFSETQ. V shed 4 bases and J 4 bases; nucleotides not matched to a gene: 9. The full variable domain, with the rest looked up from reference TRBV5-1 and TRBJ1-2, is KAGVTQTPRYLIKTRGQQVTLSCSPISGHRSVSWYQQTPGQGLQFLFEYFSETQRNKGNFPGRFSGRQFSNSRSEMNVSTLELGDSALYLCASSLGGTGGYGYTFGSGTRLTVV.